Listed below are T cell receptor beta chains from one sample, sequenced in a study of T cell repertoires in cytomegalovirus infection. One entry per CDR3 protein results from TCRdb running MiXCR on the reads. The profile shows more than 250,000 distinct CDR3 sequences, 25% of them singletons. For these receptors, no antigen is known. Specimen: cultured PBMCs, collected from culture after CMV antigen stimulation. The receptors originated from a human donor in good health (CMV status not recorded). Some clones in this sample may be carry-over from other donors' samples. CDR3s include the opening cysteine and the closing phenylalanine or tryptophan. A D gene is named only where the DNA matches it firmly. Some rows have no size entry. The others give once, few or many, or a class for an expanded clone.

cdr3_length clone_size j_call d_call v_call cdr3_aa cdr3_nt
17 . TRBJ1-2 TRBD1 TRBV28 CASSFPSGQAANYGYTF TGTGCCAGCAGTTTCCCCTCCGGACAGGCAGCTAACTATGGCTACACCTTC
16 . TRBJ2-1 . TRBV9 CASSPGAWGSYNEQFF TGTGCCAGCAGCCCTGGGGCTTGGGGCTCCTACAATGAGCAGTTCTTC
18 many TRBJ2-2 TRBD2 TRBV4-3 CASSQDLTTSGSRGELFF TGCGCCAGCAGCCAAGATCTGACGACTAGCGGGAGTCGCGGGGAGCTGTTTTTT
14 . TRBJ1-5 . TRBV7-8 CASSLDSLNQPQHF TGTGCCAGCAGCCTAGACAGCCTAAATCAGCCCCAGCATTTT
12 few TRBJ2-1 . TRBV10-3 CAISSRTNEQFF TGTGCCATCAGTAGTAGAACCAATGAGCAGTTCTTC
11 . TRBJ2-1 TRBD1 TRBV30 CAWSRDRVKFF TGTGCCTGGAGTCGGGACAGAGTAAAGTTCTTC
14 . TRBJ2-7 . TRBV20-1 CSAPPAEWSYEQYF TGCAGTGCCCCCCCCGCGGAGTGGTCCTACGAGCAGTACTTC
14 few TRBJ2-2 . TRBV12-3/TRBV12-4 CASSIGGVTGELFF TGTGCCAGCAGTATAGGTGGGGTTACCGGGGAGCTGTTTTTT
13 . TRBJ2-1 . TRBV5-4 CASSRLVRNEQFF TGTGCCAGCAGCCGCCTCGTGCGGAATGAGCAGTTCTTC
14 few TRBJ2-1 TRBD2 TRBV20-1 CSARTASGSNEQFF TGCAGTGCTAGAACGGCTAGCGGATCCAATGAGCAGTTCTTC
14 few TRBJ1-6 . TRBV5-5 CASSLEQGRSPLHF TGTGCCAGCAGCTTGGAGCAGGGTCGGTCACCCCTCCACTTT
16 . TRBJ1-1 . TRBV18 CASSPRRASSLLKAFF TGTGCCAGCTCACCGCGTAGGGCCAGTTCCCTTTTGAAAGCTTTCTTT
15 . TRBJ2-2 . TRBV11-1 CASSSYTANTGELFF TGTGCCAGCAGCTCTTACACCGCGAACACCGGGGAGCTGTTTTTT
13 . TRBJ1-5 . TRBV28 CVSSSNFNQPQHF TGTGTCAGCAGCTCAAATTTCAATCAGCCCCAGCATTTT
18 . TRBJ2-2 TRBD2 TRBV6-2/TRBV6-3 CASSYSTSGRANTGELFF TGTGCCAGCAGTTACTCGACTAGCGGGAGGGCGAACACCGGGGAGCTGTTTTTT
17 many TRBJ2-7 TRBD2 TRBV28 CASSSLLRGLVLYEQYF TGTGCCAGCAGCTCACTGCTACGGGGACTAGTATTGTACGAGCAGTACTTC
14 . TRBJ1-6 . TRBV7-8 CASRDSSGNSPLHF TGTGCCAGCAGGGACAGTTCGGGCAATTCACCCCTCCACTTT
12 . TRBJ2-3 . TRBV12-3/TRBV12-4 CASSGRTDTQYF TGTGCCAGCAGCGGGAGAACAGATACGCAGTATTTT
22 . TRBJ2-3 TRBD2 TRBV7-2 CASSPRGGAKWNKREDLGTQYF TGTGCCAGCAGTCCCCGAGGGGGGGCAAAGTGGAATAAGCGGGAGGACCTGGGTACGCAGTATTTT
16 few TRBJ2-7 TRBD1 TRBV6-6 CASKIAGGGNVYEQYF TGTGCCAGCAAGATTGCAGGGGGCGGAAATGTTTACGAGCAGTACTTC
13 few TRBJ1-1 . TRBV12-3/TRBV12-4 CASSTRTDTEAFF TGTGCCAGCAGCACCCGTACTGACACTGAAGCTTTCTTT
18 . TRBJ2-2 TRBD2 TRBV19 CASSAPGTKRADTGELFF TGTGCCAGTAGTGCACCGGGGACTAAGCGGGCTGACACCGGGGAGCTGTTTTTT
14 . TRBJ2-1 TRBD1 TRBV19 CASRISGQGYEQFF TGTGCCAGTAGGATTTCGGGACAGGGATATGAGCAGTTCTTC
16 few TRBJ1-5 . TRBV20-1 CSASPSALGRNQPQHF TGCAGTGCTAGTCCGTCGGCCCTCGGGCGCAATCAGCCCCAGCATTTT
14 few TRBJ1-1 . TRBV11-2 CASRGRGLGTEAFF TGTGCCAGCAGGGGTAGGGGGTTGGGCACTGAAGCTTTCTTT
20 few TRBJ2-1 TRBD2 TRBV28 CASSLRTPGLAGGPDNEQFF TGTGCCAGCAGTTTACGAACTCCGGGACTAGCGGGAGGGCCGGACAATGAGCAGTTCTTC
15 once TRBJ2-7 TRBD2 TRBV29-1 CSVGGLAGGTYEQYF TGCAGCGTAGGAGGACTAGCGGGAGGGACCTACGAGCAGTACTTC
18 . TRBJ2-7 TRBD2 TRBV6-5 CASSYSALGLAGVFEQYF TGTGCCAGCAGTTACTCCGCTCTGGGACTAGCGGGAGTCTTTGAGCAGTACTTC
12 . TRBJ1-2 . TRBV6-5 CASTTGAYGYTF TGTGCCAGCACCACAGGCGCTTATGGCTACACCTTC
14 . TRBJ1-2 . TRBV6-1 CASREGIPSFGYTF TGTGCCAGCAGGGAAGGGATTCCCTCTTTTGGCTACACCTTC
16 . TRBJ2-2 . TRBV12-3/TRBV12-4 CASSRINGLTPGELFF TGTGCCAGCAGCCGCATAAATGGACTAACCCCCGGGGAGCTGTTTTTT
17 once TRBJ1-2 TRBD1 TRBV7-4 CASSLPTDRVVNYGYTF TGTGCCAGCAGCTTGCCAACAGACAGGGTGGTTAACTATGGCTACACCTTC
15 . TRBJ2-1 . TRBV19 CASSRGDMTEDEQFF TGTGCCAGTAGTAGGGGGGATATGACGGAAGATGAGCAGTTCTTC
16 many TRBJ1-4 . TRBV7-2 CASSPGGTATNEKLFF TGTGCCAGCAGCCCCGGTGGCACAGCAACTAATGAAAAACTGTTTTTT
15 many TRBJ1-4 . TRBV2 CASSGMTGTNEKLFF TGTGCCAGCAGTGGGATGACAGGAACGAATGAAAAACTGTTTTTT
15 many TRBJ1-5 TRBD1 TRBV7-2 CASSAGTGGNQPQHF TGTGCCAGCAGCGCTGGGACAGGGGGAAATCAGCCCCAGCATTTT
13 few TRBJ2-3 . TRBV20-1 CSARDGHTDTQYF TGCAGTGCCAGGGACGGACACACAGATACGCAGTATTTT
15 . TRBJ1-2 . TRBV14 CASSLTGREIYGYTF TGTGCCAGCAGCCTGACTGGCAGGGAGATCTATGGCTACACCTTC
12 . TRBJ1-5 . TRBV20-1 CSARHSNQPQHF TGCAGTGCTAGGCATAGCAATCAGCCCCAGCATTTT
17 many TRBJ2-7 . TRBV7-9 CASSLGSEYVLPYEQYF TGTGCCAGCAGCTTAGGATCTGAATACGTGCTACCCTACGAGCAGTACTTC
14 many TRBJ2-5 . TRBV7-2 CASSLSAVQETQYF TGTGCCAGCAGCTTATCGGCGGTACAAGAGACCCAGTACTTC
14 few TRBJ1-5 . TRBV4-1 CASSQGAQVQPQHF TGCGCCAGCAGCCAAGGGGCGCAGGTTCAGCCCCAGCATTTT
17 . TRBJ2-5 TRBD2 TRBV27 CASSPVGVAGPQETQYF TGTGCCAGCAGTCCCGTCGGGGTAGCGGGACCACAAGAGACCCAGTACTTC
13 . TRBJ2-5 TRBD1 TRBV28 CASRGQGRETQYF TGTGCCAGCAGGGGACAGGGGAGAGAGACCCAGTACTTC
17 many TRBJ2-2 TRBD2 TRBV7-2 CASSATWYSGRIGELFF TGTGCCAGCAGCGCGACCTGGTATAGCGGGAGGATCGGGGAGCTGTTTTTT
19 few TRBJ2-6 TRBD1 TRBV12-3/TRBV12-4 CASSLVSRDSPSGANVLTF TGTGCCAGCAGTTTAGTCAGTAGGGACAGCCCCTCTGGGGCCAACGTCCTGACTTTC
15 few TRBJ2-1 . TRBV6-4 CASSDSGDTSDEQFF TGTGCCAGCAGTGACTCGGGGGACACTAGCGATGAGCAGTTCTTC
14 . TRBJ1-2 TRBD1 TRBV6-2/TRBV6-3 CASSEPGQGHGYTF TGTGCCAGCAGTGAACCGGGACAGGGTCATGGCTACACCTTC
14 few TRBJ1-5 . TRBV6-2/TRBV6-3 CASSSPQFHQPQHF TGTGCCAGCAGTTCCCCCCAGTTTCATCAGCCCCAGCATTTT
15 . TRBJ2-2 TRBD2 TRBV7-3 CASSGGGSGDGELFF TGTGCCAGCAGCGGCGGCGGGAGTGGGGACGGGGAGCTGTTTTTT
16 few TRBJ2-5 TRBD2 TRBV28 CASSPAGEGYGETQYF TGTGCCAGCAGTCCCGCTGGGGAGGGGTACGGTGAGACCCAGTACTTC
15 few TRBJ1-1 . TRBV18 CASSPVPTQNTEAFF TGTGCCAGCTCACCAGTCCCGACCCAGAACACTGAAGCTTTCTTT
19 . TRBJ2-2 TRBD1 TRBV24-1 CATSDPEDETGVNTGELFF TGTGCCACCAGTGACCCCGAGGACGAGACAGGGGTAAACACCGGGGAGCTGTTTTTT
12 few TRBJ1-1 . TRBV7-9 CASEWRNTEAFF TGTGCCAGCGAGTGGAGGAACACTGAAGCTTTCTTT
13 few TRBJ2-2 . TRBV12-3/TRBV12-4 CASSFTPTGELFF TGTGCCAGCAGTTTTACCCCTACCGGGGAGCTGTTTTTT
16 few TRBJ2-5 TRBD2 TRBV19 CASSMPRRENQETQYF TGTGCCAGTAGTATGCCAAGGCGGGAGAACCAAGAGACCCAGTACTTC
15 few TRBJ2-1 TRBD2 TRBV27 CASSSFGAGVREQFF TGTGCCAGCAGTTCATTCGGAGCGGGAGTCAGGGAGCAGTTCTTC
17 . TRBJ2-1 TRBD2 TRBV4-3 CASSQDPSGSSYNEQFF TGCGCCAGCAGCCAAGATCCTAGCGGGAGCTCCTACAATGAGCAGTTCTTC
15 . TRBJ2-1 TRBD1 TRBV7-2 CASSPTGGAWNEQFF TGTGCCAGCAGCCCGACAGGGGGCGCGTGGAATGAGCAGTTCTTC